One TCR beta chain is described in this entry. Trimming shortened V by 7 bases and J by 4 bases, and 7 bases separated the two germline ends. The CDR3 sequence is 11 residues long. Per the germline V gene, CDR1 is LGHDT and CDR2 is YNNKEL (reference sequence). Enrollment of patients from Seattle took place during active infection, with longitudinal follow-up. The data stem from a study of blood T cell repertoires in COVID-19. Study at large: The United States, Italy and Spain supplied acute and convalescent COVID-19 samples. From T cells, B-cell-depleted T cells, or PBMCs came the material, which was cDNA or gDNA.

Original methodology: Researchers report that nucleated cell counts were estimated from reference gene primer amplification. TCRdb's table, derived via immunoSEQ multiplex PCR, lists solely in-frame clones and lacks some. V, J and clone size are those of that table, while D and trimming were read from the DNA. Among about 48,000 clones listed, 80% to 90% were seen once. The chain links TRBV3-1 (or the pseudogene TRBV3-2) to TRBJ2-5, with D maybe TRBD1 (6 bases). The sample taken for sequencing was peripheral blood. The clonotype was recovered from a woman older than 75 with COVID-19, enrolled during active disease. In DNA, the CDR3 is TGTGCCAGCAAGGGGGTAGAGACCCAGTACTTC. Residues: CASKGVETQYF.